This T cell receptor beta chain derives from a study of blood T cell repertoires in COVID-19. Study information: Sample material is recorded as cDNA or gDNA derived from T cells, B-cell-depleted T cells, or PBMCs.

TCRdb's table, derived via immunoSEQ multiplex PCR, lists solely in-frame clones and lacks some. The sample lists about 96,000 clones; over 70% were seen once. This sequence originates from a man in his fifties or sixties who had recovered from COVID-19. The sample comprised peripheral blood.

The CDR3 DNA follows: TGTGCTAGTGACCAGGGGGCGGGCAGCACTGAAGCTTTCTTT. Amino acid sequence: CASDQGAGSTEAFF. The V gene is TRBV12-5, the J gene TRBJ1-1, with 8 positions matching TRBD1. This CDR3 has 14 residues. CDR1 and CDR2 from the germline V gene are LGHNT and FRNRAP. With V trimmed by 7 bases and J by 4 bases, 8 bases remained unmatched.